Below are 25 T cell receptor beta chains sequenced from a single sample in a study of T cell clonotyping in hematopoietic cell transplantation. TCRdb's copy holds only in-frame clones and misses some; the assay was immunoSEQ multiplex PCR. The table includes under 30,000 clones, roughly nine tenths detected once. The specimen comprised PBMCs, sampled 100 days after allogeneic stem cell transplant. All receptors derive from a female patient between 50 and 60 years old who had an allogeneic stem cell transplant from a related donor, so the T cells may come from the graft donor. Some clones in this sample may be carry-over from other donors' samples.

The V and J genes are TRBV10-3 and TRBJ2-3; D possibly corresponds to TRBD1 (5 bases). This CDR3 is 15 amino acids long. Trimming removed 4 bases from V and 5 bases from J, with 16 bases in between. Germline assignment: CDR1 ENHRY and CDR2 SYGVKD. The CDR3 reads CAISADIRGIDTQYF. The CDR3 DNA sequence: TGTGCCATCAGTGCGGACATCAGAGGCATAGATACGCAGTATTTT.

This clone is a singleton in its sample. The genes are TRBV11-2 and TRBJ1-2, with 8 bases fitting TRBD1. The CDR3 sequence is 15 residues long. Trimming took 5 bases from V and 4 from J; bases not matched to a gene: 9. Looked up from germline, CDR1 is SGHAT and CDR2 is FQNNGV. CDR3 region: CASSKGTGLAYGYTF. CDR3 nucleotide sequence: TGTGCCAGCAGCAAAGGGACAGGCTTGGCCTATGGCTACACCTTC.

CDR3 DNA sequence: TGTGCCAGCAGCAGCAGGGTCGGAAACACCATATATTTT. Translating it yields CASSSRVGNTIYF. This chain uses TRBV11-1 with TRBJ1-3; weak D call: TRBD1 (5 bases). The V gene's germline CDR1 is SGHAT and CDR2 FQDESV (reference sequence). This CDR3 has 13 amino acids. The V and J ends lost 5 bases and 4 bases respectively, with 9 bases between them.

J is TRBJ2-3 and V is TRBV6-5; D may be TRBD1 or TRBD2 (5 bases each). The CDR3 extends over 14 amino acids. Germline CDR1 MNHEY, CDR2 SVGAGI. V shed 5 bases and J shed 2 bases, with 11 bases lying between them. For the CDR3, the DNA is TGTGCCAGCAGTCGACGGGGCCTCACAGATACGCAGTATTTT. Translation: CASSRRGLTDTQYF.

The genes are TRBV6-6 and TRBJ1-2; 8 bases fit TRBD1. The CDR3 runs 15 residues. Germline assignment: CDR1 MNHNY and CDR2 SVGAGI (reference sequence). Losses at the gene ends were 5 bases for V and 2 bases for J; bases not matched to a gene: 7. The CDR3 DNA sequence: TGTGCCAGCAGTGCCCTAGGGACAGGCAACTATGGCTACACCTTC. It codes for CASSALGTGNYGYTF.

DNA of the CDR3: TGTGCCACGGGACAGGGTAGTGGCAATCAGCCCCAGCATTTT. It specifies CATGQGSGNQPQHF. The chain uses TRBV10-3 and TRBJ1-5, with 9 nucleotides matching TRBD1. V shed 10 bases, J shed 2 bases, and the junction held 6 bases outside the gene matches. Germline CDR1 reads ENHRY; CDR2 reads SYGVKD. This CDR3 has 14 amino acids.

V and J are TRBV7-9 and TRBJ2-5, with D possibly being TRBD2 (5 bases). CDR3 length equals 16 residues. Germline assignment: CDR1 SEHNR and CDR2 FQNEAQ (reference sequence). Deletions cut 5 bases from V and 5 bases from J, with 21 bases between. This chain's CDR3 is CASSQTKTAPGETQYF. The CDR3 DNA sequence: TGTGCCAGCAGCCAGACTAAGACCGCGCCGGGGGAGACCCAGTACTTC.

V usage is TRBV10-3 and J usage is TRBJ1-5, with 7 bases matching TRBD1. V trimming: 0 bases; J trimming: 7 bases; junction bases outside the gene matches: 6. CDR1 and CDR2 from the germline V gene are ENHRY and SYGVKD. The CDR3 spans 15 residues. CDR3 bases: TGTGCCATCAGTGAGTCGTTACAGGGGAAACAGCCCCAGCATTTT. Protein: CAISESLQGKQPQHF.

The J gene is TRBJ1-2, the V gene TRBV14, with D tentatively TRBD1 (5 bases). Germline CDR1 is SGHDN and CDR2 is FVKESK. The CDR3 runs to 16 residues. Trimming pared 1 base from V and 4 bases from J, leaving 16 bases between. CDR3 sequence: CASSQAIGGFSYGYTF. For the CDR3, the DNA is TGTGCCAGCAGCCAAGCGATCGGGGGATTCTCCTATGGCTACACCTTC.

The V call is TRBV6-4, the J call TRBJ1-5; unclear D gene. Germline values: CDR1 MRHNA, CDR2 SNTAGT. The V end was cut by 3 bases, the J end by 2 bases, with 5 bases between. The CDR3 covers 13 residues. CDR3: CASSEYGNQPQHF. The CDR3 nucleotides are TGTGCCAGCAGTGAATATGGCAATCAGCCCCAGCATTTT.

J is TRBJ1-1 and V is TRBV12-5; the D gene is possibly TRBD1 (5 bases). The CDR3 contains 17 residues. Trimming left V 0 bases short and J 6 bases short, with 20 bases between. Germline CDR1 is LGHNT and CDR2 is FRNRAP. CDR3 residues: CASGLVLAGLLGAEAFF. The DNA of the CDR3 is TGTGCTAGTGGTTTGGTACTAGCCGGACTACTGGGGGCTGAAGCTTTCTTT.

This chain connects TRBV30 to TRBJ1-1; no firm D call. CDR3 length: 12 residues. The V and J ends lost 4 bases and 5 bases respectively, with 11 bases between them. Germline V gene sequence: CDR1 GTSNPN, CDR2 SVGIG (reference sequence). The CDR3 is CAWTPGRTEAFF. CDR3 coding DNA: TGTGCCTGGACTCCCGGGAGAACTGAAGCTTTCTTT.

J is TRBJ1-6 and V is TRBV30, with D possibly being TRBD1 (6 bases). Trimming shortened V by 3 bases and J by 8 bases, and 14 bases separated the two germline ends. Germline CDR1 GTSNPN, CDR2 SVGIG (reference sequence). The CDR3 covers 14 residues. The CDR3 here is CAWRAGQVYSPLHF. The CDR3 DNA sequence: TGTGCCTGGAGGGCGGGACAAGTATATTCACCCCTCCACTTT.

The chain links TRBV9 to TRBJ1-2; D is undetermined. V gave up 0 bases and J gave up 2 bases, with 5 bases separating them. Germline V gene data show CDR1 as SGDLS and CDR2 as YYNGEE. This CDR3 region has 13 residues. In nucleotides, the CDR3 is TGTGCCAGCAGCGTAGTGGGAAACTATGGCTACACCTTC. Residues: CASSVVGNYGYTF.

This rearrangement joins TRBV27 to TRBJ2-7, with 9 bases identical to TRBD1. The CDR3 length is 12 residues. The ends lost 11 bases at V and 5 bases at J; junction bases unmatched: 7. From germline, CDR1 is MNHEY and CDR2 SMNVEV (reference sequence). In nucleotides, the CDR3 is TGTGCCGCCCGGGACAGGGTTAACGAGCAGTACTTC. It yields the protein CAARDRVNEQYF.

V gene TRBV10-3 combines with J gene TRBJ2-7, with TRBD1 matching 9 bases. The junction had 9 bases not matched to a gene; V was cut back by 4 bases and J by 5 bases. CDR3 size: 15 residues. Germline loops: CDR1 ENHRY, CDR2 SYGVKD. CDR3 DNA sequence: TGTGCCATCAGTGTTACCGGGACAGGGCCGCACGAGCAGTACTTC. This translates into CAISVTGTGPHEQYF.

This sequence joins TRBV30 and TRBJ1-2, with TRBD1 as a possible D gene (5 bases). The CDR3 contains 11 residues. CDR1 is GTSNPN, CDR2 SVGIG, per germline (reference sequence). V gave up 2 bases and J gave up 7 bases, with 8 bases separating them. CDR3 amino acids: CAWSRGGGYTF. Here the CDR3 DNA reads TGTGCCTGGAGTAGGGGTGGTGGCTACACCTTC.

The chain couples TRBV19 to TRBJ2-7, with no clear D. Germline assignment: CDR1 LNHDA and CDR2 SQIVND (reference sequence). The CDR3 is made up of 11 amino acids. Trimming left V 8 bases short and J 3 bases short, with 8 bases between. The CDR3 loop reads CASATLYEQYF. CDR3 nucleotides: TGTGCCAGTGCTACGCTCTACGAGCAGTACTTC.

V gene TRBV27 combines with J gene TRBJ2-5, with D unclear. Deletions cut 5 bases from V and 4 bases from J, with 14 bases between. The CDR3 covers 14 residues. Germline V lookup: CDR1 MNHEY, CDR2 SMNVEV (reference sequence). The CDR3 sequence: CASSLSPLLETQYF. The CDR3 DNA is TGTGCCAGCAGTCTTAGTCCACTCTTAGAGACCCAGTACTTC.

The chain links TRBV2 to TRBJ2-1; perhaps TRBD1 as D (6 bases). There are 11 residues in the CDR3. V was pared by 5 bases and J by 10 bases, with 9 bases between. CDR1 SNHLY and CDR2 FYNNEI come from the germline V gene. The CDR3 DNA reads TGTGCCAGCAGTTACCAGGGGGAGCAGTTCTTC. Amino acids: CASSYQGEQFF. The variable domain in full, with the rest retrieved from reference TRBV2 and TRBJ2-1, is EPEVTQTPSHQVTQMGQEVILRCVPISNHLYFYWYRQILGQKVEFLVSFYNNEISEKSEIFDDQFSVERPDGSNFTLKIRSTKLEDSAMYFCASSYQGEQFFGPGTRLTVL.

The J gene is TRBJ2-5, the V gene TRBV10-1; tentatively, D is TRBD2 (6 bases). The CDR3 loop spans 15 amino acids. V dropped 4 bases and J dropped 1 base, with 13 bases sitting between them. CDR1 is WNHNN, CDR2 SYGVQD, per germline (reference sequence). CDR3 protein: CASSALRGVQETQYF. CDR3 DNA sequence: TGCGCCAGCAGTGCCCTCCGCGGGGTCCAAGAGACCCAGTACTTC.

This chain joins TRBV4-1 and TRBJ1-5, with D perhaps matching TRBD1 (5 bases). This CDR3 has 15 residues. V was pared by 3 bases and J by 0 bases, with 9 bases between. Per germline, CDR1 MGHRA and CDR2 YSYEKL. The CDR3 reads CASSQAGGSNQPQHF. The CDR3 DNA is TGCGCCAGCAGCCAGGCGGGGGGTAGCAATCAGCCCCAGCATTTT.

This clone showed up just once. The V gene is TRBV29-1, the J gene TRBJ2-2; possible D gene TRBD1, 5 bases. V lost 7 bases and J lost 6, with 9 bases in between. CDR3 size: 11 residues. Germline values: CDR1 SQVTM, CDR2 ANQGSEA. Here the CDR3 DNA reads TGCAGCGCCGGCAGGGCCGGGGAGCTGTTTTTT. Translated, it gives CSAGRAGELFF.

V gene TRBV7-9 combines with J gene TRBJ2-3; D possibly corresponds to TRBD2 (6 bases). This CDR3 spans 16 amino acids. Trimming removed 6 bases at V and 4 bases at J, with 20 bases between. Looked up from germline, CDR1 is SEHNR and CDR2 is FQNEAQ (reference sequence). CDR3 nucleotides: TGTGCCAGCAGTCCAGTCCGCTGGGGAGGCCCAGATACGCAGTATTTT. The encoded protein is CASSPVRWGGPDTQYF.

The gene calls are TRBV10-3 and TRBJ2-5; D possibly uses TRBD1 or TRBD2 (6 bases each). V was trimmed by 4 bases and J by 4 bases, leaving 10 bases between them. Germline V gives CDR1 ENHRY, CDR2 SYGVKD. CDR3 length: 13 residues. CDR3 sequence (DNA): TGTGCCATCAGTGTAGGGGGGACAGAGACCCAGTACTTC. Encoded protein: CAISVGGTETQYF.